One sample yielded the 32 T cell receptor beta chains listed below, sequenced in a study of T cell repertoires in cytomegalovirus infection. A single record per CDR3 protein comes from TCRdb applying MiXCR to the reads. The sample contains approximately 500,000 distinct CDR3 sequences, around a quarter of which appear only once. Sequencing was carried out using PBMCs. The receptors were gathered from a human donor in good health (CMV status not recorded). Some clones in this sample may be carry-over from other donors' samples.

The chain links TRBV7-6 to TRBJ1-4, with D possibly being TRBD1 (5 bases). The CDR3 has 17 amino acids. The V gene's germline CDR1 is SGHVS and CDR2 FNYEAQ. Trimming left V 1 base short and J 7 bases short, with 19 bases between. This CDR3 reads CASSLVLQGTGREKLFF. CDR3 DNA sequence: TGTGCCAGCAGCTTAGTTCTTCAGGGAACAGGTCGTGAAAAACTGTTTTTT.

The gene calls are TRBV4-1 and TRBJ1-2, with a weak D call TRBD1 (6 bases). The CDR3 is made up of 16 amino acids. CDR1 and CDR2 from the germline V gene are MGHRA and YSYEKL. The ends were cut back, 2 bases at V and 0 bases at J, with 13 bases in the middle. This CDR3 reads CASSQPGTKTNYGYTF. CDR3 sequence (DNA): TGCGCCAGCAGCCAACCCGGGACAAAAACTAACTATGGCTACACCTTC.

This clonotype showed up just a few times. This sequence joins TRBV4-1 and TRBJ1-2; no clear D gene. CDR3 length: 15 amino acids. From germline, CDR1 is MGHRA and CDR2 YSYEKL. Trimming removed 0 bases from V and 0 bases from J, with 8 bases in between. DNA of the CDR3: TGCGCCAGCAGCCAAGAAGTAGTAGCTAACTATGGCTACACCTTC. It is translated as CASSQEVVANYGYTF.

This clonotype was detected only a few times. The rearrangement uses TRBV6-5 and TRBJ1-6; possible D gene TRBD1, 5 bases. V lost 6 bases and J lost 0, with 12 bases in between. CDR3 length: 16 amino acids. In germline, CDR1 is MNHEY, CDR2 SVGAGI. The CDR3 DNA follows: TGTGCCAGCAGCGGGGCCTCGAGCTCCTATAATTCACCCCTCCACTTT. Residues: CASSGASSSYNSPLHF.

This clonotype was observed a handful of times. CDR3: CATSSTGGAYGYTF. The DNA of the CDR3 is TGTGCCACCAGCAGTACAGGAGGCGCCTATGGCTACACCTTC. The chain is built from TRBV15 and TRBJ1-2; D possibly corresponds to TRBD1 (5 bases). The CDR3 runs 14 residues. Deletions cut 3 bases from V and 4 bases from J, with 12 bases between. The germline V gene has CDR1 LNHNV and CDR2 YYDKDF (reference sequence).

In its sample, this clonotype was seen a few times. V usage is TRBV5-4 and J usage is TRBJ2-1; 9 bases align to TRBD1. V lost 0 bases, J lost 6 bases, and 4 bases stayed unmatched. The V gene's germline CDR1 is SGHNT and CDR2 YYREEE (reference sequence). The CDR3 is made up of 15 amino acids. The CDR3 loop reads CASSLEQGAINEQFF. The CDR3, as DNA: TGTGCCAGCAGCTTGGAACAGGGGGCCATCAATGAGCAGTTCTTC.

This chain joins TRBV6-2 or TRBV6-3 and TRBJ1-2; perhaps TRBD1 as D (5 bases). CDR1 MNHEY and CDR2 SVGEGT come from the germline V gene. There are 11 residues in the CDR3. Trimming stripped 8 bases from V and 7 bases from J, with 11 bases between. In DNA, the CDR3 is TGTGCCAGCGCGGGACTCCTTGGCTACACCTTC. This translates into CASAGLLGYTF.

This clonotype was counted between two and nine times. The gene calls are TRBV4-2 and TRBJ1-5; D is possibly TRBD1 (5 bases). The CDR3 runs 13 residues. V was pared by 0 bases and J by 9 bases, with 9 bases between. Germline CDR1 LGHNA, CDR2 YNFKEQ. CDR3 amino acids: CASSQDTTVPQHF. Here the CDR3 DNA reads TGTGCCAGCAGCCAAGATACGACAGTGCCCCAGCATTTT.

The gene calls are TRBV20-1 and TRBJ2-1; the match to TRBD2 covers 11 bases. The J segment lost 8 bases and the V segment lost 5 bases, leaving 14 bases of the junction unmatched. The CDR3 runs 16 residues. Looked up from germline, CDR1 is DFQATT and CDR2 is SNEGSKA (reference sequence). This chain's CDR3 is CSALKAVAGGHDEQFF. CDR3 nucleotide sequence: TGCAGTGCTCTAAAGGCGGTAGCGGGAGGGCACGATGAGCAGTTCTTC.

The sample holds a few counts of this clonotype. The germline gene is not matched at one end of the junction; a read error may be the cause. The rearrangement links TRBV7-3 to TRBJ2-1; D ambiguous. The CDR3 is 12 residues long. Germline CDR1 SGHTA, CDR2 FQGTGA. CDR3 protein: CASSSSSNEQFF. Here the CDR3 DNA reads TGTGCCAGCAGCTCCTCCTCCAATGAGCAGTTCTTC.

A few counts support this clonotype. The V gene is TRBV20-1, the J gene TRBJ2-7, with D hard to call. Germline lookup yields CDR1 DFQATT and CDR2 SNEGSKA (reference sequence). Trimming pared 2 bases from V and 3 bases from J, leaving 5 bases between. The CDR3 consists of 11 residues. CDR3 bases: TGCAGTGCTAGACACGGCTACGAGCAGTACTTC. Translation: CSARHGYEQYF.

This clonotype was seen a handful of times. V gene TRBV4-3 combines with J gene TRBJ1-4; the D is unclear. Per germline, CDR1 LGHNA and CDR2 YSLEER. V gave up 0 bases and J gave up 0 bases, with 5 bases separating them. The CDR3 sequence is 15 residues long. The CDR3 protein is CASSQEGATNEKLFF. In DNA, the CDR3 is TGCGCCAGCAGCCAAGAAGGAGCAACTAATGAAAAACTGTTTTTT.

This clonotype came up a few times. This chain links TRBV6-1 with TRBJ1-1; D not resolved. Germline V lookup: CDR1 MNHNS, CDR2 SASEGT. V gave up 4 bases and J gave up 1 base, with 10 bases separating them. This CDR3 has 14 amino acids. CDR3 protein: CASSATFENTEAFF. DNA for the CDR3: TGTGCCAGCAGTGCGACATTTGAGAACACTGAAGCTTTCTTT.

This clonotype was recorded a few times. V and J are TRBV24-1 and TRBJ1-1, with a tentative D call TRBD1 (6 bases). This CDR3 has 15 amino acids. Trimming stripped 4 bases from V and 0 bases from J, with 11 bases between. Looked up from germline, CDR1 is KGHDR and CDR2 is SFDVKD. CDR3 residues: CATSETGSLNTEAFF. The CDR3 DNA is TGTGCCACCAGTGAAACAGGGTCCTTGAACACTGAAGCTTTCTTT.

This clonotype came up many times. The chain combines TRBV19 with TRBJ1-3; D is uncertain. CDR1 and CDR2 from the germline V gene are LNHDA and SQIVND (reference sequence). The germline V and J ends were trimmed by 4 bases and 1 base, with 5 bases remaining between them. CDR3 length equals 13 residues. CDR3 residues: CASSSGSGNTIYF. The CDR3 DNA sequence: TGTGCCAGTAGTAGCGGGTCTGGAAACACCATATATTTT.

This clonotype was counted a single time. The chain joins TRBV7-6 to TRBJ2-2, with TRBD2 matching 8 bases. CDR1 is SGHVS, CDR2 FNYEAQ, per germline. The CDR3 is 17 amino acids. The V and J ends lost 2 bases and 0 bases, in that order; junction bases with no gene match: 5. CDR3 residues: CASSLRELAANTGELFF. The CDR3 DNA is TGTGCCAGCAGCTTACGGGAACTAGCGGCGAACACCGGGGAGCTGTTTTTT.

Ten or more counts support this clonotype. The V and J genes are TRBV7-2 and TRBJ2-7; TRBD2 matches at 12 bases. CDR1 and CDR2 from the germline V gene are SGHTA and FQGNSA. There are 17 residues in the CDR3. V was pared by 5 bases and J by 3 bases, with 11 bases of the junction left unmatched. CDR3 in DNA: TGTGCCAGCAGCGTGACTAGCGGGAGCGGTCAAGTCTACGAGCAGTACTTC. This encodes CASSVTSGSGQVYEQYF. The variable domain in full, completed from reference TRBV7-2 and TRBJ2-7, reads GAGVSQSPSNKVTEKGKDVELRCDPISGHTALYWYRQSLGQGLEFLIYFQGNSAPDKSGLPSDRFSAERTGGSVSTLTIQRTQQEDSAVYLCASSVTSGSGQVYEQYFGPGTRLTVT.

The chain is built from TRBV28 and TRBJ2-7; D not resolved. From germline, CDR1 is MDHEN and CDR2 SYDVKM. The CDR3 loop spans 12 amino acids. V was clipped by 6 bases and J by 7 bases, with 13 bases between them. CDR3: CASRYPKGEQYF. CDR3 nucleotide sequence: TGTGCCAGCAGATACCCCAAGGGAGAGCAGTACTTC.

In its sample, this clonotype was seen a few times. J is TRBJ1-6 and V is TRBV7-2, with TRBD1 matching over 8 bases. Germline CDR1 SGHTA, CDR2 FQGNSA. Trimming removed 3 bases from V and 13 bases from J; junction bases left unmatched: 5. This CDR3 is 13 amino acids long. The CDR3 DNA follows: TGTGCCAGCAGCTTGGACAGGGAGATGCCCCTCCACTTT. As protein: CASSLDREMPLHF.

In this sample, this clonotype turned up a few times. V is TRBV10-3 and J is TRBJ1-6; D gene uncertain. This CDR3 spans 15 amino acids. The germline V gene encodes CDR1 ENHRY and CDR2 SYGVKD. The germline V and J ends were trimmed by 3 bases and 7 bases, with 13 bases remaining between them. As DNA, the CDR3 is TGTGCCATCAGTGAACAAGAGCGGGCCAATTCACCCCTCCACTTT. Its protein is CAISEQERANSPLHF.

This rearrangement joins TRBV28 to TRBJ2-6; D perhaps matches TRBD1 (6 bases). The CDR3 contains 19 residues. The ends were cut back, 1 base at V and 0 bases at J, with 16 bases in the middle. Germline CDR1 is MDHEN and CDR2 is SYDVKM. CDR3 in DNA: TGTGCCAGCAGTTTATTGAGAGGGGGAACCTTCTCTGGGGCCAACGTCCTGACTTTC. The encoded protein is CASSLLRGGTFSGANVLTF.

DNA of the CDR3: TGTGCCAGCGGGGGGTTGGCGAACACCGGGGAGCTGTTTTTT. Translated, it gives CASGGLANTGELFF. V and J are TRBV3-1 and TRBJ2-2, with a weak D call TRBD2 (6 bases). V gave up 8 bases and J gave up 0 bases, with 10 bases separating them. The CDR3 contains 14 residues. The V gene's germline CDR1 is LGHDT and CDR2 YNNKEL (reference sequence).

This clonotype came up many times. The CDR3 DNA is TGTGCCAGCAGTTACGGAGGGGCTGAAGCTTTCTTT. This translates into CASSYGGAEAFF. This sequence joins TRBV12-3 or TRBV12-4 and TRBJ1-1; D is perhaps TRBD1 (5 bases). The length of the CDR3 is 12 residues. Trimming stripped 4 bases from V and 6 bases from J, with 9 bases between.

The chain uses TRBV5-8 and TRBJ2-5; 9 bases align to TRBD2. CDR1 is SGHTS, CDR2 YDEGEE, per germline. After removal of 3 bases from V and 5 bases from J, the junction contained 11 bases not matched to a gene. The CDR3 spans 16 residues. The CDR3 loop is CASSSNLAGAGETQYF. In nucleotides, the CDR3 is TGTGCCAGCAGCTCGAACTTAGCGGGAGCGGGGGAGACCCAGTACTTC.

This clonotype has only a few counts. The rearrangement uses TRBV28 and TRBJ1-2, with TRBD1 identical over 8 bases. Germline CDR1 MDHEN, CDR2 SYDVKM. The CDR3 covers 13 residues. Trimming took 6 bases from V and 8 from J; bases not matched to a gene: 8. CDR3 residues: CASSRGQGEGYTF. The CDR3 region has the DNA TGTGCCAGCAGCCGCGGACAGGGCGAGGGCTACACCTTC.

The CDR3 coding sequence is TGTGCCAGCAGTTACCTGACTAGCGGGAGAGGGTACAATGAGCAGTTCTTC. Translation gives CASSYLTSGRGYNEQFF. The chain uses TRBV6-5 and TRBJ2-1; TRBD2 matches 12 bases. The germline gives CDR1 MNHEY, CDR2 SVGAGI. The CDR3 consists of 17 residues. J was trimmed by 4 bases and V by 2 bases; bases with no gene match: 6.

This clonotype has only a few counts. DNA for the CDR3: TGTGCCTGGAATCCCAGGGTAGGGACAGGGGGTGCGCGGCAGTTCTTC. Translating it yields CAWNPRVGTGGARQFF. This sequence joins TRBV30 and TRBJ2-1; 11 bases fit TRBD1. V lost 4 bases to trimming and J lost 12 bases; unmatched junction nucleotides: 17. Germline V CDR1 and CDR2: GTSNPN, SVGIG (reference sequence). This CDR3 comprises 16 residues.

V gene TRBV5-6 combines with J gene TRBJ2-3; D is unresolved. This CDR3 contains 18 residues. Germline assignment: CDR1 SGHDT and CDR2 YYEEEE. Trimming removed 0 bases from V and 4 bases from J, with 21 bases in between. The CDR3 nucleotides are TGTGCCAGCAGCTTGGTTAAACTTCTTTCCACAAAGGCAGATACGCAGTATTTT. Its protein is CASSLVKLLSTKADTQYF.

The gene calls are TRBV12-3 or TRBV12-4 and TRBJ2-5; possible D gene TRBD2, 5 bases. The CDR3 spans 12 residues. The germline V and J ends were trimmed by 10 bases and 4 bases, with 13 bases remaining between them. The CDR3 loop is CATGAVRETQYF. The CDR3 DNA reads as TGTGCCACCGGAGCGGTTAGAGAGACCCAGTACTTC.

The table lists this clonotype with many counts. This rearrangement joins TRBV28 to TRBJ2-7; D is ambiguous. Germline V gene lookup returns CDR1 MDHEN and CDR2 SYDVKM. V was cut by 5 bases and J by 4 bases, with 15 bases left in between. This CDR3 is 14 amino acids long. The CDR3 region is CASSPGTLGYEQYF. The CDR3 DNA reads as TGTGCCAGCAGTCCCGGTACCCTCGGGTACGAGCAGTACTTC.

This clonotype was seen repeatedly, ten times or more. This chain joins TRBV10-2 and TRBJ1-6; the match to TRBD1 covers 8 bases. Per the germline V gene, CDR1 is WSHSY and CDR2 is SAAADI. The CDR3 totals 15 residues. The V gene end was trimmed by 5 bases and the J gene end by 6 bases; junction bases not matched to a gene: 6. This chain's CDR3 is CASSSGQGANSPLHF. The CDR3 nucleotides read TGCGCCAGCAGTTCCGGACAGGGTGCTAATTCACCCCTCCACTTT.

This clonotype was detected many times. V is TRBV7-2 and J is TRBJ2-1; 12 positions agree with TRBD1. V was clipped by 4 bases and J by 6 bases; unmatched bases: 4. CDR1 and CDR2 from the germline V gene are SGHTA and FQGNSA. CDR3 size: 15 residues. CDR3 residues: CASSWGQGAGNEQFF. The CDR3 bases are TGTGCCAGCAGCTGGGGACAGGGGGCAGGCAATGAGCAGTTCTTC.